This T cell receptor (beta chain) was obtained from a study of shared clonotypes between healthy human individuals. Study-wide findings and caveats: In having few donors, the study represented limited genetic and exposure-history diversity. A reduction in generation probabilities was seen for non-shared clonotypes relative to those shared by all four donors.

In its sample, this clone was seen once. The target antigen is unknown. The CDR3 totals 13 residues. Germline assignment: CDR1 SGHRS and CDR2 YFSETQ. With V trimmed by 3 bases and J by 8 bases, 6 bases remained unmatched. TCRdb keeps only in-frame clones here, not all; method: immunoSEQ multiplex PCR. This table has roughly 1 million clones, around three quarters appearing once. This chain links TRBV5-1 with TRBJ1-1; 8 bases are shared with TRBD1. The specimen sequenced was memory CD4+ T cells from PBMCs. As for subset: CD45RA-negative fraction. The source is a man aged 18 to 29 in good health. Some clones in this sample may be carry-over from other donors' samples. CDR3 DNA: TGCGCCAGCAGCTCTGACAGGGGATGGGAAGCTTTCTTT. It translates to CASSSDRGWEAFF.